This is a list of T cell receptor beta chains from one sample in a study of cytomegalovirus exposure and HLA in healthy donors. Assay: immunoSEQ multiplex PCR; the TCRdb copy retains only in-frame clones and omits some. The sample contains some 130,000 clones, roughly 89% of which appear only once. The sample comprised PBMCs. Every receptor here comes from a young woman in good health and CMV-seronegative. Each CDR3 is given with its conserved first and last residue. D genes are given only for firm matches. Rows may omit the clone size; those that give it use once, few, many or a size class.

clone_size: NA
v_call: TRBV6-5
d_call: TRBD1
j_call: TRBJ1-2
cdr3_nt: TGTGCCAGCAGTCCTAGACAGGGGAGGACCTATGGCTACACCTTC
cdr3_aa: CASSPRQGRTYGYTF

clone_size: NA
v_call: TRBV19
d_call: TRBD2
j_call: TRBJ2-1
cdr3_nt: TGTGCCAGTAGTTCCCCCGGGGGGGTCTTCCTTAACAATGAGCAGTTCTTC
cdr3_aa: CASSSPGGVFLNNEQFF

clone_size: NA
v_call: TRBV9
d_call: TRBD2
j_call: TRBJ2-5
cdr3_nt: TGTGCCAGCAGCGCGGGACTAGCGGGGGAGTACCAAGAGACCCAGTACTTC
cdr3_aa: CASSAGLAGEYQETQYF

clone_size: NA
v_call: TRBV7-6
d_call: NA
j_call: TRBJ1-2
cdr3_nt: TGTGCCAGCAGCCCTGATGACAGGATATATCTGAGCGGCTACACCTTC
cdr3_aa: CASSPDDRIYLSGYTF

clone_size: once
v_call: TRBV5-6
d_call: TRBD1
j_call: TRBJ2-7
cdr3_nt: TGTGCCAGCAGCTTGGGTCAGACAGGGTCATACGAGCAGTACTTC
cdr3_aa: CASSLGQTGSYEQYF

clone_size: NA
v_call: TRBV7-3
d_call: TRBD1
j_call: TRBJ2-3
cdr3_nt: TGTGCCAGCAGCACCGGGACAGGCACAGATACGCAGTATTTT
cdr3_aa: CASSTGTGTDTQYF

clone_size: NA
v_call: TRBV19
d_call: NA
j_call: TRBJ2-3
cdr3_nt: TGTGCCAGTAGTCCTTTCAGGGGCCGGTCAGATACGCAGTATTTT
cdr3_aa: CASSPFRGRSDTQYF

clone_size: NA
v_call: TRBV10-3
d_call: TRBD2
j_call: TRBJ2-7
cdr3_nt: TGTGCCATCAGGACCGGGGAGGGCGACGAGCAGTACTTC
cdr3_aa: CAIRTGEGDEQYF

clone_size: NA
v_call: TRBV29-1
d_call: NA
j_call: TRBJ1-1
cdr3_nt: TGCAGCGTCGTCCCGCGAGGGAACACTGAAGCTTTCTTT
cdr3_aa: CSVVPRGNTEAFF

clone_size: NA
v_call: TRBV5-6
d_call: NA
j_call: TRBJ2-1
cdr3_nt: TGTGCCAGCAGCTTTTCTAACGAGCAGTTCTTC
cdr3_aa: CASSFSNEQFF

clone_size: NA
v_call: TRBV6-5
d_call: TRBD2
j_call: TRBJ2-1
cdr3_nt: TGTGCCAGCAGAATGGGACTAGCAGGCGATGAGCAGTTCTTC
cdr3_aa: CASRMGLAGDEQFF

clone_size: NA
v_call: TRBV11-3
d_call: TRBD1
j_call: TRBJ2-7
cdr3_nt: TGTGCCAGCAGCTTAGAACAGGGGGAACGCGAGCAGTACTTC
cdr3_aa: CASSLEQGEREQYF

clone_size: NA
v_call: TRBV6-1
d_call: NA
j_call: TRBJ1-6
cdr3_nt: TGTGCCAGTGCCCTTAGGGGTTCACCCCTCCACTTT
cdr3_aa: CASALRGSPLHF

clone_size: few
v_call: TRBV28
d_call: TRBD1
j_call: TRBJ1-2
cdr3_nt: TGTGCCAGCAGTCCGGGGACAGGTGGCGGAGGCTACACCTTC
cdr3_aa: CASSPGTGGGGYTF

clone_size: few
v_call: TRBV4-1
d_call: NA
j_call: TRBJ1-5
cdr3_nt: TGCGCCCCCCATCAGTCCCAGCATTTT
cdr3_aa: CAPHQSQHF

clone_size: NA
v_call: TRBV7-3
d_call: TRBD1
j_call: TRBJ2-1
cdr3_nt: TGTGCCAGCAGCCCAAGACAGGGGTTCGGTGAGCAGTTCTTC
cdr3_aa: CASSPRQGFGEQFF

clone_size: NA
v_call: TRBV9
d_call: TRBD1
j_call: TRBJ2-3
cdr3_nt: TGTGCCAGCAGCAAAAGCAGGGGGAGCACAGATACGCAGTATTTT
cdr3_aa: CASSKSRGSTDTQYF